Shown below are 7 T cell receptor beta chains from a single sample sequenced in a study of early T cells in non-severe SARS-CoV-2 infection. Each CDR3 protein gets one entry after TCRdb re-called the 5' RACE reads with MiXCR. The table records around 58,000 distinct CDR3 sequences, about 7.6% of them present only once. The sequencing used whole blood, collected at baseline. The origin of the receptors is an adult who was a healthcare worker with PCR-confirmed SARS-CoV-2 infection or an uninfected control (not recorded which).

There are many counts of this clonotype. The rearrangement uses TRBV18 and TRBJ2-7; D unclear. Trimming shortened V by 1 base and J by 5 bases, and 6 bases separated the two germline ends. The CDR3 runs 12 residues. The V gene's germline CDR1 is KGHSH and CDR2 LQKENI. CDR3 region: CASSPRVNEQYF. The CDR3 DNA is TGTGCCAGCTCACCACGTGTCAACGAGCAGTACTTC. Using reference TRBV18 and TRBJ2-7 for the parts outside the CDR3, the full variable domain is NAGVMQNPRHLVRRRGQEARLRCSPMKGHSHVYWYRQLPEEGLKFMVYLQKENIIDESGMPKERFSAEFPKEGPSILRIQQVVRGDSAAYFCASSPRVNEQYFGPGTRLTVT.

This clonotype was recorded a few times. This chain uses TRBV5-1 with TRBJ1-1; D might be TRBD1 (5 bases). The V end was cut by 2 bases, the J end by 4 bases, with 9 bases between. Germline V gives CDR1 SGHRS, CDR2 YFSETQ. This CDR3 spans 13 amino acids. CDR3 coding DNA: TGCGCCAGCAGCTTACGGGGGAGCACTGAAGCTTTCTTT. Translating gives CASSLRGSTEAFF.

The gene calls are TRBV19 and TRBJ2-5; possibly TRBD1 for D (5 bases). Germline V gives CDR1 LNHDA, CDR2 SQIVND (reference sequence). V lost 5 bases and J lost 2, with 12 bases in between. The CDR3 runs 14 residues. The CDR3 nucleotides are TGTGCCAGTAGTGTTGACAGAGCACAAGAGACCCAGTACTTC. Its translation is CASSVDRAQETQYF.

This clonotype appeared many times. V is TRBV6-5 and J is TRBJ2-2; tentative D call: TRBD1 (5 bases). In germline, CDR1 is MNHEY, CDR2 SVGAGI. V lost 2 bases and J lost 6, with 13 bases in between. The CDR3 is made up of 15 amino acids. Here the CDR3 reads CASSYTSGLAGELFF. CDR3 bases: TGTGCCAGCAGTTACACCTCAGGGTTGGCCGGGGAGCTGTTTTTT.

The chain recombines TRBV5-1 with TRBJ2-1; TRBD2 aligns across 12 bases. Trimming cost V 0 bases and J 8 bases; bases outside gene matches: 3. Germline lookup yields CDR1 SGHRS and CDR2 YFSETQ. CDR3 length: 15 amino acids. CDR3 protein: CASSLVLAGGYEQFF. The CDR3 nucleotides are TGCGCCAGCAGCTTGGTTCTAGCGGGAGGGTATGAGCAGTTCTTC. Complete variable domain (other parts from reference TRBV5-1 and TRBJ2-1): KAGVTQTPRYLIKTRGQQVTLSCSPISGHRSVSWYQQTPGQGLQFLFEYFSETQRNKGNFPGRFSGRQFSNSRSEMNVSTLELGDSALYLCASSLVLAGGYEQFFGPGTRLTVL.

This chain joins TRBV28 and TRBJ1-1; TRBD1 is a possible D gene (5 bases). This CDR3 region has 15 residues. V was shortened by 5 bases and J by 0 bases, with 13 bases between the two germline ends. Germline CDR1 and CDR2: MDHEN and SYDVKM. The CDR3 DNA is TGTGCCAGCAGTATAGGGACGGCTATGAACACTGAAGCTTTCTTT. Its translation: CASSIGTAMNTEAFF.

This chain connects TRBV20-1 to TRBJ2-7; D is tentatively TRBD1 or TRBD2 (6 bases each). V was clipped by 3 bases and J by 2 bases, with 23 bases between them. The CDR3 extends over 17 amino acids. CDR1 and CDR2 (germline): DFQATT, SNEGSKA (reference sequence). Here the CDR3 DNA reads TGCAGTGCTAGCGGTCCGCTCAGGGGACTCTCTACCTACGAGCAGTACTTC. Translated, it gives CSASGPLRGLSTYEQYF.